This TCR beta chain came from a study of cytomegalovirus exposure and HLA in healthy donors. General study points: A later analysis associated roughly 15,000 TCR beta sequences with HLA alleles at a 0.05 false discovery rate. The investigators catalogued some 160 TCR beta chains as cytomegalovirus-associated.

As regards this clone: Its antigen is unknown.

The PCR employed 60 Vbeta primers together with 13 Jbeta primers. This table comes from immunoSEQ multiplex PCR, and its TCRdb copy is limited to in-frame clones, with some not included. The sample yields about 85,000 clones, over 50% seen once. The CDR3 runs 16 residues. After removal of 5 bases from V and 0 bases from J, the junction contained 2 bases not matched to a gene. Germline lookup yields CDR1 SGHTA and CDR2 FQGTGA. This chain links TRBV7-3 with TRBJ2-2; 11 nucleotides align to TRBD2. The sequence was obtained from a man aged 25 to 40 in good health and CMV-seronegative. Sequencing was done on a sample of PBMCs. For the CDR3, the DNA is TGTGCCAGCAGCCCGGGACTAGCGGCGAACACCGGGGAGCTGTTTTTT. Translated, it gives CASSPGLAANTGELFF.